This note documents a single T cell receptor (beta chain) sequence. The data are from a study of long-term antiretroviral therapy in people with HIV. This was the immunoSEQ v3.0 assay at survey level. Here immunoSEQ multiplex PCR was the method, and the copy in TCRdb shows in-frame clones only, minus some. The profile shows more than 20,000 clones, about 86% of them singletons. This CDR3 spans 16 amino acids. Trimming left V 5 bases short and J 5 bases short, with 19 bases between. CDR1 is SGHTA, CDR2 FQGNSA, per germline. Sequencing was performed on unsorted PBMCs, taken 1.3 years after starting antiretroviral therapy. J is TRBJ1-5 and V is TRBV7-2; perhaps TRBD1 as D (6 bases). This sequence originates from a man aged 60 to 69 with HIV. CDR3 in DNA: TGTGCCAGCAGCCGAGGGGGAGCCGACTCGTATCAGCCCCAGCATTTT. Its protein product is CASSRGGADSYQPQHF.